The rows below give T cell receptor beta chains drawn from one sample of a study of blood T cell repertoires in COVID-19. Sequenced by immunoSEQ multiplex PCR; TCRdb stores in-frame clones only, minus some. The sample yields approximately 240,000 clones, 85% to 95% seen once. Sequencing input: PBMCs or T cells enriched from blood (not recorded which). The receptors shown here come from a woman aged 18-29 years who had recovered from COVID-19. CDR3s include the opening cysteine and the closing phenylalanine or tryptophan. A D gene is named only where the DNA matches it firmly. Size is omitted from some rows. Given values are once, few, many or a class for expanded clones.

d_gene,j_gene,abundance,v_gene,CDR3aa,CDR3nt
TRBD2,TRBJ2-2,NA,TRBV28,CASRRTSVSTGELFF,TGTGCCAGCAGAAGGACTAGCGTGAGCACCGGGGAGCTGTTTTTT
TRBD1,TRBJ2-4,NA,TRBV19,CASSISTGGAGNIQYF,TGTGCCAGTAGTATCTCGACAGGGGGCGCGGGAAACATTCAGTACTTC
TRBD1,TRBJ2-7,once,TRBV11-3,CASSPGTGQEQYF,TGTGCCAGCAGTCCCGGGACAGGGCAGGAGCAGTACTTC
NA,TRBJ1-1,NA,TRBV5-5,CASSLAAGSLGGTEAFF,TGTGCCAGCAGCTTGGCGGCAGGGTCCTTGGGGGGCACTGAAGCTTTCTTT
NA,TRBJ1-2,NA,TRBV19,CASSHGRADGYTF,TGTGCCAGTAGCCACGGACGAGCGGATGGCTACACCTTC
TRBD1,TRBJ1-2,NA,TRBV7-2,CASSLAGTGVGGYTF,TGTGCCAGCAGCTTAGCGGGAACAGGGGTGGGTGGCTACACCTTC
NA,TRBJ1-2,NA,TRBV20-1,CSARRSYGYTF,TGCAGTGCGAGGAGAAGCTATGGCTACACCTTC
NA,TRBJ1-1,NA,TRBV7-9,CVTDSPGDTEAFF,TGTGTCACAGATAGCCCCGGGGACACTGAAGCTTTCTTT
NA,TRBJ1-1,NA,TRBV21-1,CASSKEGGKDTEAFF,TGTGCCAGCAGCAAAGAAGGAGGGAAGGACACTGAAGCTTTCTTT
TRBD1,TRBJ1-2,NA,TRBV24-1,CATSAGTGTYGYTF,TGTGCCACCAGTGCCGGGACAGGGACCTATGGCTACACCTTC
NA,TRBJ1-2,NA,TRBV7-9,CASSAREGVRGYTF,TGTGCCAGCAGCGCCAGGGAGGGGGTCCGTGGCTACACCTTC
NA,TRBJ1-6,NA,TRBV3-1/TRBV3-2,CASSQGTGYNSPLHF,TGTGCCAGCAGCCAAGGCACAGGGTATAATTCACCCCTCCACTTT
TRBD1,TRBJ1-2,NA,TRBV13,CASSPGQNNYGYTF,TGTGCCAGCAGCCCGGGACAGAACAACTATGGCTACACCTTC
TRBD2,TRBJ2-5,NA,TRBV11-2,CASITGTSGGTQYF,TGTGCCAGCATCACCGGGACTAGTGGTGGGACCCAGTACTTC
NA,TRBJ2-7,NA,TRBV11-3,CASSLGRSTYEQYF,TGTGCCAGCAGCTTAGGGCGGTCAACCTACGAGCAGTACTTC
NA,TRBJ1-6,NA,TRBV11-3,CASSLREDNSPLHF,TGTGCCAGCAGCTTGCGGGAGGATAATTCACCCCTCCACTTT
NA,TRBJ2-7,once,TRBV28,CAIRGLGEAYEQYF,TGTGCCATCCGAGGGTTGGGAGAAGCCTACGAGCAGTACTTC
TRBD1,TRBJ1-1,NA,TRBV10-3,CAISVTGDTEAFF,TGTGCCATCTCCGTTACAGGGGACACTGAAGCTTTCTTT
NA,TRBJ1-1,NA,TRBV5-4,CASSSSKGGNTEAFF,TGTGCCAGCAGCTCTTCCAAGGGAGGGAACACTGAAGCTTTCTTT
TRBD1,TRBJ1-1,NA,TRBV5-4,CASSLKGQIEAFF,TGTGCCAGCAGCTTGAAGGGACAGATTGAAGCTTTCTTT
TRBD1,TRBJ1-1,NA,TRBV5-4,CASSLWTGISTEAFF,TGTGCCAGCAGCTTGTGGACAGGGATCTCTACTGAAGCTTTCTTT
NA,TRBJ2-7,NA,TRBV11-3,CASSLESGEQYF,TGTGCCAGCAGCTTAGAGTCGGGGGAGCAGTACTTC
TRBD1,TRBJ1-2,NA,TRBV5-1,CASRDGQAFDYGYTF,TGCGCCAGCAGAGACGGACAGGCCTTCGACTATGGCTACACCTTC
TRBD1,TRBJ1-1,NA,TRBV11-3,CASSDGTVTEAFF,TGTGCCAGCAGCGACGGGACAGTCACTGAAGCTTTCTTT
NA,TRBJ1-1,NA,TRBV7-9,CASSASGTNTEAFF,TGTGCCAGCAGCGCATCCGGGACTAACACTGAAGCTTTCTTT
TRBD1,TRBJ2-5,NA,TRBV11-3,CASSLDGQAAAQYF,TGTGCCAGCAGCTTAGATGGACAGGCCGCGGCCCAGTACTTC
NA,TRBJ2-7,NA,TRBV2,CASSEFLVSSYEQYF,TGTGCCAGCAGTGAATTTTTAGTCTCTTCCTACGAGCAGTACTTC
NA,TRBJ2-7,few,TRBV11-2,CASSLGDIGGEQYF,TGTGCCAGCAGCTTAGGGGACATCGGCGGCGAGCAGTACTTC
TRBD1,TRBJ1-2,NA,TRBV7-8,CASSFDRADYGYTF,TGTGCCAGCAGCTTTGACAGGGCCGACTATGGCTACACCTTC
TRBD1,TRBJ2-3,NA,TRBV24-1,CATSESDRGVTDTQYF,TGTGCCACCAGTGAATCCGACAGGGGTGTGACAGATACGCAGTATTTT
NA,TRBJ1-1,NA,TRBV11-2,CASRGLRGGSEAFF,TGTGCCAGCAGAGGTCTGAGGGGGGGGTCTGAAGCTTTCTTT
TRBD2,TRBJ2-3,NA,TRBV3-1/TRBV3-2,CASSQGLARTDTQYF,TGTGCCAGCAGCCAAGGACTAGCAAGGACAGATACGCAGTATTTT
NA,TRBJ2-5,once,TRBV2,CASRGERWETQYF,TGTGCCAGCAGGGGTGAGCGTTGGGAGACCCAGTACTTC
NA,TRBJ2-7,NA,TRBV11-2,CASSLDPAYEQYF,TGTGCCAGCAGCTTAGACCCTGCCTACGAGCAGTACTTC
NA,TRBJ1-2,NA,TRBV9,CASSAGAGHHGYTF,TGTGCCAGCAGCGCCGGTGCAGGGCACCACGGCTACACCTTC
NA,TRBJ1-4,NA,TRBV6-5,CASRSANEKLFF,TGTGCCAGCAGGTCCGCGAATGAAAAACTGTTTTTT
TRBD1,TRBJ1-1,NA,TRBV2,CASSKYRGVNTEAFF,TGTGCCAGCAGCAAATACAGGGGAGTGAACACTGAAGCTTTCTTT
TRBD2,TRBJ2-5,NA,TRBV5-4,CASSSPGLAKETQYF,TGTGCCAGCAGCTCCCCGGGACTAGCCAAGGAGACCCAGTACTTC
NA,TRBJ2-1,few,TRBV24-1,CATRQSNEQFF,TGTGCCACCAGGCAGTCCAATGAGCAGTTCTTC
TRBD2,TRBJ2-1,NA,TRBV18,CASSNLAGAYNEQFF,TGTGCCAGCTCAAATCTAGCGGGGGCCTACAATGAGCAGTTCTTC
TRBD2,TRBJ2-3,NA,TRBV13,CASSLTSGRWDTQYF,TGTGCCAGCAGCTTAACTAGCGGGAGATGGGATACGCAGTATTTT
NA,TRBJ1-5,NA,TRBV7-2,CASSFAGTINQPQHF,TGTGCCAGCAGCTTCGCCGGGACAATAAATCAGCCCCAGCATTTT
NA,TRBJ1-2,NA,TRBV9,CASSPHPGGGAGYTF,TGTGCCAGCAGCCCACATCCGGGAGGGGGAGCTGGCTACACCTTC
NA,TRBJ2-3,NA,TRBV3-1/TRBV3-2,CASSQNTGHTDTQYF,TGTGCCAGCAGCCAAAATACAGGACACACAGATACGCAGTATTTT
TRBD1,TRBJ2-1,NA,TRBV3-1/TRBV3-2,CASSNRGTVYNEQFF,TGTGCCAGCAGCAACAGGGGGACCGTCTACAATGAGCAGTTCTTC
NA,TRBJ1-1,NA,TRBV2,CASSDPGRWTEAFF,TGTGCCAGCAGTGACCCCGGGAGATGGACTGAAGCTTTCTTT
TRBD2,TRBJ2-1,NA,TRBV28,CASSLIAGGEQFF,TGTGCCAGCAGTTTGATAGCGGGGGGTGAGCAGTTCTTC
NA,TRBJ2-5,NA,TRBV18,CASSPATRVWETQYF,TGTGCCAGCTCACCAGCAACCAGGGTGTGGGAGACCCAGTACTTC
TRBD1,TRBJ1-1,NA,TRBV5-6,CASRGQDTEAFF,TGTGCCAGCAGGGGACAGGACACTGAAGCTTTCTTT
NA,TRBJ2-3,NA,TRBV18,CASSPSPSDTQYF,TGTGCCAGCTCACCAAGTCCTAGTGATACGCAGTATTTT